A selection of T cell receptor beta chains follows, all from one sample in a study of blood T cell repertoires in COVID-19. Repertoires were generated with immunoSEQ multiplex PCR, while TCRdb's copy carries only in-frame clones and drops some. Of about 37,000 clones listed, around three quarters are singletons. The sequencing sample was made of peripheral blood. The receptor set was obtained from a woman between 65 and 79 years old with acute or convalescent COVID-19. The CDR3 runs from the conserved cysteine through the conserved F or W. A D gene is named only where the DNA matches it firmly. Clone size, where shown, is once, few, many, or a class for clones that have expanded.

v_gene: TRBV15; d_gene: NA; abundance: NA; j_gene: TRBJ1-5; CDR3nt: TGTGCCACCAGCAGGTGGCCATCGAATCAGCCCCAGCATTTT; CDR3aa: CATSRWPSNQPQHF
v_gene: TRBV29-1; d_gene: NA; abundance: NA; j_gene: TRBJ1-1; CDR3nt: TGCAGCGTGAACCTCGGTATGAACACTGAAGCTTTCTTT; CDR3aa: CSVNLGMNTEAFF
v_gene: TRBV27; d_gene: TRBD2; abundance: NA; j_gene: TRBJ2-3; CDR3nt: TGTGCCAGCAGTTCCGGGGCTAGCGGGTTGTATTTT; CDR3aa: CASSSGASGLYF
v_gene: TRBV27; d_gene: TRBD2; abundance: once; j_gene: TRBJ2-1; CDR3nt: TGTGCCAGCAGTCTCCGCCTAGCGGGAGAGCAGTTCTTC; CDR3aa: CASSLRLAGEQFF
v_gene: TRBV7-6; d_gene: NA; abundance: once; j_gene: TRBJ2-6; CDR3nt: TGTGCCAGCAGCTTAGATCAGGGGTCTGCCTCTGGGGCCAACGTCCTGACTTTC; CDR3aa: CASSLDQGSASGANVLTF
v_gene: TRBV19; d_gene: TRBD2; abundance: NA; j_gene: TRBJ2-2; CDR3nt: TGTGCCAGTAGTATAGGGGCTAGCGGGCTAAACACCGGGGAGCTGTTTTTT; CDR3aa: CASSIGASGLNTGELFF
v_gene: TRBV2; d_gene: NA; abundance: NA; j_gene: TRBJ1-4; CDR3nt: TGTGCCAGCGGAGACGTTATTGAAAAACTGTTTTTT; CDR3aa: CASGDVIEKLFF
v_gene: TRBV10-2; d_gene: TRBD1; abundance: NA; j_gene: TRBJ2-7; CDR3nt: TGCGCCAGCAGTGTGGGCAGGGGGCGCGAGGGGGTCGGCGAGCAGTACTTC; CDR3aa: CASSVGRGREGVGEQYF
v_gene: TRBV7-9; d_gene: TRBD1; abundance: NA; j_gene: TRBJ1-4; CDR3nt: TGTGCCAGCAGCTTGACAGGGGGCCCAAATGAAAAACTGTTTTTT; CDR3aa: CASSLTGGPNEKLFF
v_gene: TRBV5-4; d_gene: TRBD2; abundance: NA; j_gene: TRBJ2-7; CDR3nt: TGTGCCAGCAGCTCTACTAGCGGGAGGGCCCTAAGGGGCGAGCAGTACTTC; CDR3aa: CASSSTSGRALRGEQYF
v_gene: TRBV7-7; d_gene: TRBD1; abundance: NA; j_gene: TRBJ2-2; CDR3nt: TGTGCTAGCAGCTTTGCAGGGGGCGGAACCGGGGAGCTGTTTTTT; CDR3aa: CASSFAGGGTGELFF
v_gene: TRBV7-9; d_gene: NA; abundance: NA; j_gene: TRBJ1-1; CDR3nt: TGTGCCAGCAGCGCTACCGCAGGGAACACTGAAGCTTTCTTT; CDR3aa: CASSATAGNTEAFF
v_gene: TRBV7-2; d_gene: TRBD2; abundance: NA; j_gene: TRBJ2-1; CDR3nt: TGTGCCAGCAGCCCAACGACTAGCGGAAACAATGAGCAGTTCTTC; CDR3aa: CASSPTTSGNNEQFF
v_gene: TRBV19; d_gene: TRBD1; abundance: NA; j_gene: TRBJ1-6; CDR3nt: TGTGCCAGTAGTGCGGGGACAGGGCCCATGAATTCACCCCTCCACTTT; CDR3aa: CASSAGTGPMNSPLHF
v_gene: TRBV3-1/TRBV3-2; d_gene: TRBD2; abundance: NA; j_gene: TRBJ2-3; CDR3nt: TGTGCCAGCAGCCGAGTACTAGCGGGGGCCACAGATACGCAGTATTTT; CDR3aa: CASSRVLAGATDTQYF
v_gene: TRBV18; d_gene: NA; abundance: once; j_gene: TRBJ2-2; CDR3nt: TGTGCCAGCTCCAAGGGACTGCAAAACGGGGAGCTGTTTTTT; CDR3aa: CASSKGLQNGELFF
v_gene: TRBV27; d_gene: TRBD1; abundance: NA; j_gene: TRBJ1-5; CDR3nt: TGTGCCAGCAGTTTCGGACAGGGTGGCAATCAGCCCCAGCATTTT; CDR3aa: CASSFGQGGNQPQHF
v_gene: TRBV9; d_gene: NA; abundance: NA; j_gene: TRBJ2-1; CDR3nt: TGTGCCAGCAGCGTAGAAGGGACTCTGTACAATGAGCAGTTCTTC; CDR3aa: CASSVEGTLYNEQFF
v_gene: TRBV2; d_gene: TRBD1; abundance: NA; j_gene: TRBJ2-3; CDR3nt: TGTGCCACAACCAGGGGGATGGTAGATACGCAGTATTTT; CDR3aa: CATTRGMVDTQYF
v_gene: TRBV6-5; d_gene: TRBD2; abundance: once; j_gene: TRBJ2-1; CDR3nt: TGTGCCAGCAGTTCCCGGACTAGCGGGAATGAGCAGTTCTTC; CDR3aa: CASSSRTSGNEQFF
v_gene: TRBV7-2; d_gene: NA; abundance: NA; j_gene: TRBJ1-6; CDR3nt: TGTGCCAGCAGCTTTATCGGGGATAATTCACCCCTCCACTTT; CDR3aa: CASSFIGDNSPLHF
v_gene: TRBV5-6; d_gene: TRBD1; abundance: NA; j_gene: TRBJ2-3; CDR3nt: TGTGCCAGCAGTTATACAGGGGGAACAGATACGCAGTATTTT; CDR3aa: CASSYTGGTDTQYF
v_gene: TRBV7-9; d_gene: NA; abundance: NA; j_gene: TRBJ2-2; CDR3nt: TGTGCCAGCAGCCCCCGGGCCGGGGAAGGCGGGGAGCTGTTTTTT; CDR3aa: CASSPRAGEGGELFF
v_gene: TRBV27; d_gene: TRBD2; abundance: NA; j_gene: TRBJ2-1; CDR3nt: TGTGCCAGCACCGTAGGGACTAGCGGGTACAATGAGCAGTTCTTC; CDR3aa: CASTVGTSGYNEQFF
v_gene: TRBV3-1/TRBV3-2; d_gene: NA; abundance: NA; j_gene: TRBJ2-7; CDR3nt: TGTGCCAGCAGCCAAGATCTGGGGGGATCCCCCTACGAGCAGTACTTC; CDR3aa: CASSQDLGGSPYEQYF